This T cell receptor beta chain was captured in a study of cytomegalovirus exposure and HLA in healthy donors. The PCR used 60 Vbeta and 13 Jbeta primers. Here immunoSEQ multiplex PCR was the method, and the copy in TCRdb shows in-frame clones only, minus some. The sample consists of about 140,000 clones, approximately 79% of them appearing once. The V end lost 5 bases, the J end lost 0 bases, and 17 bases lay between the germline ends. The CDR3 sequence is 17 residues long. CDR1 is SEHNR and CDR2 is FQNEAQ in the germline V gene (reference sequence). This clone was counted a few times. This clonotype was obtained from a woman in her fifties or sixties in good health and CMV-seropositive. Sample: PBMCs. The chain is built from TRBV7-9 and TRBJ1-3, with TRBD1 as a possible D gene (5 bases). This CDR3 is CASSVDSGSYSGNTIYF. DNA of the CDR3: TGTGCCAGCAGCGTTGACAGTGGGTCCTACTCTGGAAACACCATATATTTT. Filled out from reference TRBV7-9 and TRBJ1-3, the complete variable domain reads DTGVSQNPRHKITKRGQNVTFRCDPISEHNRLYWYRQTLGQGPEFLTYFQNEAQLEKSRLLSDRFSAERPKGSFSTLEIQRTEQGDSAMYLCASSVDSGSYSGNTIYFGEGSWLTVV.